These 9 T cell receptor beta chains were sequenced from one sample in a study of shared clonotypes between healthy human individuals. Generated by immunoSEQ multiplex PCR, the TCRdb table keeps only in-frame clones and is missing some. The sample holds about 490,000 clones, about 72% seen once. Sequenced material: PBMCs. The receptors here all came from a woman aged 40 to 55 in good health. Some clones in this sample may be carry-over from other donors' samples.

V gene TRBV7-3 combines with J gene TRBJ2-3; 9 positions match TRBD2. V gave up 5 bases and J gave up 0 bases; unmatched junction bases: 3. Germline CDR1 and CDR2: SGHTA and FQGTGA. CDR3 length: 15 amino acids. The CDR3 sequence: CASSRTSASTDTQYF. CDR3 bases: TGTGCCAGCAGCCGGACTAGCGCTAGCACAGATACGCAGTATTTT. The full variable domain, in which reference TRBV7-3 and TRBJ2-3 provide the parts outside the CDR3, is GAGVSQTPSNKVTEKGKYVELRCDPISGHTALYWYRQSLGQGPEFLIYFQGTGAADDSGLPNDRFFAVRPEGSVSTLKIQRTERGDSAVYLCASSRTSASTDTQYFGPGTRLTVL.

This clone appeared once. This rearrangement joins TRBV11-1 to TRBJ1-6; perhaps TRBD1 as D (6 bases). The CDR3 covers 14 residues. Germline V gene data show CDR1 as SGHAT and CDR2 as FQDESV (reference sequence). The V end was cut by 5 bases, the J end by 4 bases, with 9 bases between. As DNA, the CDR3 is TGTGCCAGCAGCACGACAGGTTATAATTCACCCCTCCACTTT. It yields the protein CASSTTGYNSPLHF.

The chain recombines TRBV28 with TRBJ2-1; a possible D gene is TRBD2 (5 bases). Trimming took off 7 bases at V and 12 bases at J, with 19 bases between the two ends. Per the germline V gene, CDR1 is MDHEN and CDR2 is SYDVKM. The CDR3 totals 13 residues. This CDR3 is CASNLPRGRRQFF. The CDR3 nucleotides are TGTGCCAGCAACCTCCCCCGGGGTCGTCGGCAGTTCTTC.

The chain combines TRBV5-1 with TRBJ1-1; no clear D. The CDR3 is made up of 14 amino acids. In germline, CDR1 is SGHRS, CDR2 YFSETQ. V was clipped by 0 bases and J by 5 bases, with 11 bases between them. The DNA for the CDR3 is TGCGCCAGCAGCTTGGGTGCGGTCGGGACTGAAGCTTTCTTT. Protein: CASSLGAVGTEAFF.

The rearrangement links TRBV28 to TRBJ2-5, with TRBD2 as a possible D gene (5 bases). This CDR3 has 13 amino acids. V shed 4 bases and J shed 5 bases, with 11 bases lying between them. From germline, CDR1 is MDHEN and CDR2 SYDVKM. The CDR3 loop reads CASSSPGTETQYF. The DNA of the CDR3 is TGTGCCAGCAGTTCACCGGGAACCGAGACCCAGTACTTC. The whole variable domain, remainder taken from reference TRBV28 and TRBJ2-5, is DVKVTQSSRYLVKRTGEKVFLECVQDMDHENMFWYRQDPGLGLRLIYFSYDVKMKEKGDIPEGYSVSREKKERFSLILESASTNQTSMYLCASSSPGTETQYFGPGTRLLVL.

The gene calls are TRBV28 and TRBJ1-3; possibly TRBD1 for D (6 bases). V dropped 7 bases and J dropped 2 bases, with 18 bases sitting between them. The germline V gene encodes CDR1 MDHEN and CDR2 SYDVKM. The length of the CDR3 is 16 residues. The CDR3: CASTPGGRFTGNTIYF. DNA for the CDR3: TGTGCCAGCACCCCGGGGGGGCGTTTTACTGGAAACACCATATATTTT.

This clone was observed at least ten times. The chain has TRBV4-3 and TRBJ2-3, with 7 bases identical to TRBD2. V was pared by 1 base and J by 6 bases, with 7 bases of the junction left unmatched. The CDR3 has 15 residues. CDR1 and CDR2 from the germline V gene are LGHNA and YSLEER. The CDR3 nucleotides are TGCGCCAGCAGCCAAGGTCGGGGAGCGGGGGATACGCAGTATTTT. The encoded protein is CASSQGRGAGDTQYF.

The chain has TRBV7-9 and TRBJ2-7, with TRBD2 matching over 7 bases. There are 13 residues in the CDR3. The germline CDR1 and CDR2 sequences are SEHNR and FQNEAQ (reference sequence). Trimming took 6 bases from V and 1 from J; bases not matched to a gene: 3. The CDR3 DNA follows: TGTGCCAGCAGACCGCGGGAGTCCTACGAGCAGTACTTC. It yields the protein CASRPRESYEQYF.

This chain joins TRBV5-4 and TRBJ1-3, with 7 bases fitting TRBD1. J gave up 7 bases and V 0 bases, and 7 bases lay outside the gene matches. Germline assignment: CDR1 SGHNT and CDR2 YYREEE (reference sequence). The CDR3 length is 15 residues. CDR3 in amino acids: CASSLATGAGNTIYF. In DNA, the CDR3 is TGTGCCAGCAGCTTGGCCACAGGGGCAGGGAACACCATATATTTT.